A single sample is the source of the 8 T cell receptor beta chains below, sequenced in a study of CD8+CD57+ T cells in acquired aplastic anemia. Genomic DNA constituted the template upon which TCR beta VDJ and CDR3 profiling was performed. A single record per CDR3 protein comes from TCRdb applying MiXCR to the reads. The sample carries 400,000 to 500,000 distinct CDR3 sequences, 55% to 70% recorded once. Sequencing used sorted CD4+, CD8+, or CD8+CD57+ T cells (not recorded which) from PBMCs. These receptor sequences come from a human donor in good health, serving as a control.

The CDR3 reads CASRHRRNTGGMFF. The CDR3, as DNA: TGTGCCAGCAGACACAGGCGTAACACCGGGGGGATGTTTTTT. The rearrangement uses TRBV7-9 and TRBJ2-2, with 7 bases fitting TRBD2. Trimming cost V 6 bases and J 15 bases; bases outside gene matches: 16. Germline-derived CDR1 and CDR2 are SEHNR and FQNEAQ (reference sequence). This CDR3 is 14 amino acids long.

For this clonotype: Germline and junction disagree at one end, which may indicate a read error. This rearrangement joins TRBV2 to TRBJ1-4; D is undetermined. The CDR3 is made up of 15 amino acids. CDR1 and CDR2 (germline): SNHLY, FYNNEI. The CDR3 DNA is TGTGCCAGCAGTGATCAAACCGGGAGCGATGAGTATCTGTTCTTT. It is translated as CASSDQTGSDEYLFF.

In the case of this clonotype: One end of the junction is discordant with germline, which a read error may explain. This sequence joins TRBV7-2 and TRBJ1-2; possible D gene TRBD1, 5 bases. Germline CDR1 reads SGHTA; CDR2 reads FQGNSA. There are 12 residues in the CDR3. The CDR3 region is CASSFEAYRGVW. CDR3 DNA sequence: TGTGCCAGCAGCTTCGAGGCCTATCGGGGGGTCTGG.

This chain joins TRBV7-2 and TRBJ2-7; D not certain. In germline, CDR1 is SGHTA, CDR2 FQGNSA. The V end was cut by 4 bases, the J end by 4 bases, with 8 bases between. The CDR3 runs to 12 residues. The CDR3 loop is CASSSTEYEQYF. DNA for the CDR3: TGTGCCAGCAGCTCAACAGAGTACGAGCAGTACTTC.

This sequence joins TRBV7-6 and TRBJ2-7; 12 bases are shared with TRBD2. The CDR3 length is 14 residues. The V gene end was trimmed by 5 bases and the J gene end by 4 bases; junction bases not matched to a gene: 3. The germline V gene has CDR1 SGHVS and CDR2 FNYEAQ. CDR3 DNA sequence: TGTGCCAGCAGCAAGACTAGCGGGGGTTACGAGCAGTACTTC. This sequence encodes CASSKTSGGYEQYF.

This clonotype has only a few counts. The V gene is TRBV15, the J gene TRBJ1-2; TRBD1 is a possible D gene (5 bases). The CDR3 has 16 residues. CDR1 and CDR2 from the germline V gene are LNHNV and YYDKDF (reference sequence). Trimming shortened V by 0 bases and J by 6 bases, and 17 bases separated the two germline ends. Here the CDR3 reads CATSRDSLGQGNGYTF. In DNA, the CDR3 is TGTGCCACCAGCAGAGATTCTTTGGGGCAGGGTAATGGCTACACCTTC.

The table lists this clonotype with many counts. The chain combines TRBV12-3 or TRBV12-4 with TRBJ2-5; 11 nucleotides align to TRBD2. V trimming: 6 bases; J trimming: 4 bases; junction bases outside the gene matches: 7. CDR3 length equals 15 residues. The CDR3 sequence is CASSVNSGGGETQYF. Here the CDR3 DNA reads TGTGCCAGCAGCGTAAATAGCGGGGGGGGAGAGACCCAGTACTTC.

In regard to this clonotype: At one of its ends the junction is not consistent with the germline gene, which may arise from a read error. The V call is TRBV30, the J call TRBJ1-1, with D unclear. The CDR3 loop spans 14 amino acids. Germline V gene sequence: CDR1 GTSNPN, CDR2 SVGIG (reference sequence). The CDR3 protein is CAWGVAGGNTEAFF. The CDR3 bases are TGTGCCTGGGGTGTAGCAGGTGGAAACACTGAAGCTTTCTTT.